Listed below are T cell receptor beta chains from one sample, sequenced in a study of blood T cell repertoires in COVID-19. TCRdb keeps only in-frame clones here, not all; method: immunoSEQ multiplex PCR. Among almost 400,000 clones, around 92% were seen once, and the ten largest hold around 1.7%. Sequenced input: PBMCs or T cells enriched from blood (not recorded which). The source of these receptors is a woman between 25 and 40 years old who had recovered from COVID-19. The CDR3 runs from the conserved cysteine through the conserved F or W. Fields, in order: clone size, D gene, J gene, V gene, CDR3 DNA, CDR3 protein. The D gene is left open where the match is weak. The size entry is marked missing in some rows and otherwise reads once, few, many or a size class.

clone_size: -
d_call: -
j_call: TRBJ1-1
v_call: TRBV1
cdr3_nt: TGCACCAGCAGCCAGGGGACAGGGTCGAACACTGAAGCTTTCTTT
cdr3_aa: CTSSQGTGSNTEAFF

clone_size: -
d_call: -
j_call: TRBJ1-2
v_call: TRBV19
cdr3_nt: TGTGCCAGTAGTATCTCTGAGAAGAACTATGGCTACACCTTC
cdr3_aa: CASSISEKNYGYTF

clone_size: once
d_call: -
j_call: TRBJ2-7
v_call: TRBV7-2
cdr3_nt: TGTGCCAGCAGCTTAGCCGCCAGCTACGAGCAGTACTTC
cdr3_aa: CASSLAASYEQYF

clone_size: -
d_call: TRBD1
j_call: TRBJ2-7
v_call: TRBV6-5
cdr3_nt: TGTGCCAGCAGTTACTCCGGGACAGGGGGCGGAGGGCAGTACTTC
cdr3_aa: CASSYSGTGGGGQYF

clone_size: -
d_call: TRBD1
j_call: TRBJ1-2
v_call: TRBV7-9
cdr3_nt: TGTGCCAGCAGCCGCGACCCGGGACAGGGAGGTGATGGCTACACCTTC
cdr3_aa: CASSRDPGQGGDGYTF

clone_size: -
d_call: TRBD1
j_call: TRBJ2-7
v_call: TRBV9
cdr3_nt: TGTGCCAGCAGCGCCACTGGGGCAGGGGGCTACGAGCAGTACTTC
cdr3_aa: CASSATGAGGYEQYF

clone_size: -
d_call: -
j_call: TRBJ1-5
v_call: TRBV30
cdr3_nt: TGTGCCTGGAGTGCCAGAGGTAATCAGCCCCAGCATTTT
cdr3_aa: CAWSARGNQPQHF

clone_size: few
d_call: TRBD1
j_call: TRBJ1-2
v_call: TRBV7-9
cdr3_nt: TGTGCCAGCAGCCCGGGACAGGGCTCATCTATCTATGGCTACACCTTC
cdr3_aa: CASSPGQGSSIYGYTF

clone_size: -
d_call: -
j_call: TRBJ1-1
v_call: TRBV7-2
cdr3_nt: TGTGCCAGCAGCCCGGGGGACACTGAAGCTTTCTTT
cdr3_aa: CASSPGDTEAFF

clone_size: -
d_call: -
j_call: TRBJ2-1
v_call: TRBV5-8
cdr3_nt: TGTGCCAGCAGCTTGGGCCCTGGGGCAGGGGTTTTTTTAGAGCAGTTCTTC
cdr3_aa: CASSLGPGAGVFLEQFF

clone_size: once
d_call: -
j_call: TRBJ1-2
v_call: TRBV5-4
cdr3_nt: TGTGCCAGCAGCTTCAAGATGCGCGGATCCCTTGGCTACACCTTC
cdr3_aa: CASSFKMRGSLGYTF

clone_size: -
d_call: TRBD2
j_call: TRBJ2-1
v_call: TRBV3-1/TRBV3-2
cdr3_nt: TGTGCCAGCAGCGTCAGACAGCTAGCGGGAGCTGTTGGCGATGAGCAGTTCTTC
cdr3_aa: CASSVRQLAGAVGDEQFF

clone_size: -
d_call: TRBD1
j_call: TRBJ1-4
v_call: TRBV13
cdr3_nt: TGTGCCAGCAGCCATACCCAGGGGGCAGGTGAAAAACTGTTTTTT
cdr3_aa: CASSHTQGAGEKLFF

clone_size: -
d_call: -
j_call: TRBJ1-4
v_call: TRBV5-1
cdr3_nt: TGCGCCAGAAGCCTCGGGACTTCTGCTAATGAAAAACTGTTTTTT
cdr3_aa: CARSLGTSANEKLFF

clone_size: -
d_call: TRBD1
j_call: TRBJ1-1
v_call: TRBV30
cdr3_nt: TGTGCCTGGAGCGAGGACAGGGCCACTGAAGCTTTCTTT
cdr3_aa: CAWSEDRATEAFF

clone_size: -
d_call: -
j_call: TRBJ2-7
v_call: TRBV2
cdr3_nt: TGTGCCAGCAGCGGGACACCGCCACAACTTTTACCCGAGCAGTACTTC
cdr3_aa: CASSGTPPQLLPEQYF

clone_size: -
d_call: TRBD2
j_call: TRBJ2-1
v_call: TRBV27
cdr3_nt: TGTGCCAGCACCCTGGGACTAGCGGAGAACAATGAGCAGTTCTTC
cdr3_aa: CASTLGLAENNEQFF

clone_size: -
d_call: TRBD1
j_call: TRBJ1-5
v_call: TRBV24-1
cdr3_nt: TGTGCCACCAGTGATAGGACAGGGGTCCCCGCTCAGCCCCAGCATTTT
cdr3_aa: CATSDRTGVPAQPQHF

clone_size: once
d_call: -
j_call: TRBJ2-1
v_call: TRBV30
cdr3_nt: TGTGCCTGGAGACATTACAATGAGCAGTTCTTC
cdr3_aa: CAWRHYNEQFF

clone_size: few
d_call: -
j_call: TRBJ1-6
v_call: TRBV27
cdr3_nt: TGTGCCACCTCAGGGGTAAACTATAATTCACCCCTCCACTTT
cdr3_aa: CATSGVNYNSPLHF

clone_size: few
d_call: -
j_call: TRBJ1-1
v_call: TRBV5-4
cdr3_nt: TGTGCCAGCAGCTTGGGCGGGGGGTGGACCTTGAACACTGAAGCTTTCTTT
cdr3_aa: CASSLGGGWTLNTEAFF

clone_size: -
d_call: -
j_call: TRBJ2-3
v_call: TRBV7-3
cdr3_nt: TGTGCCAGCAGCTTTCAGGGCACAGATACGCAGTATTTT
cdr3_aa: CASSFQGTDTQYF

clone_size: once
d_call: -
j_call: TRBJ2-1
v_call: TRBV18
cdr3_nt: TGTGCCAGCTCCTCGAACCGGGACTTAAGCCTCTTC
cdr3_aa: CASSSNRDLSLF

clone_size: -
d_call: TRBD1
j_call: TRBJ1-1
v_call: TRBV7-3
cdr3_nt: TGTGCCAGCACCTCTACAGGGGCCAACACTGAAGCTTTCTTT
cdr3_aa: CASTSTGANTEAFF

clone_size: -
d_call: TRBD2
j_call: TRBJ2-1
v_call: TRBV5-4
cdr3_nt: TGTGCCAGCAGCCCCCTGATAGGCGGGGGGCTGAACAATGAGCAGTTCTTC
cdr3_aa: CASSPLIGGGLNNEQFF

clone_size: -
d_call: -
j_call: TRBJ1-1
v_call: TRBV5-1
cdr3_nt: TGCGCCAGCAGCTCACAGTACACTGAAGCTTTCTTT
cdr3_aa: CASSSQYTEAFF

clone_size: few
d_call: TRBD2
j_call: TRBJ2-7
v_call: TRBV7-9
cdr3_nt: TGTGCCAGCACCTGGACTAGTTCCCGCGAGCAGTACTTC
cdr3_aa: CASTWTSSREQYF

clone_size: -
d_call: TRBD1
j_call: TRBJ2-7
v_call: TRBV27
cdr3_nt: TGTGCCAGCAGTTTTGGACAGGGGAACGAGCAGTACTTC
cdr3_aa: CASSFGQGNEQYF

clone_size: -
d_call: -
j_call: TRBJ1-2
v_call: TRBV2
cdr3_nt: TGTGCCAGCTACCTGATCATAGGGGTCTACACCTTC
cdr3_aa: CASYLIIGVYTF

clone_size: -
d_call: TRBD1
j_call: TRBJ1-2
v_call: TRBV5-1
cdr3_nt: TGCGCCAGCAGCTTGGCCAAGGGGGCGGGCTATGGCTACACCTTC
cdr3_aa: CASSLAKGAGYGYTF

clone_size: few
d_call: TRBD1
j_call: TRBJ2-7
v_call: TRBV6-1
cdr3_nt: TGTGCCAGCAGTGACAGACGGGGACAGGGCTACGAGCAGTACTTC
cdr3_aa: CASSDRRGQGYEQYF

clone_size: -
d_call: TRBD1
j_call: TRBJ2-1
v_call: TRBV7-2
cdr3_nt: TGTGCCAGCAGGGGACAGGGCTCCTACAATGAGCAGTTCTTC
cdr3_aa: CASRGQGSYNEQFF

clone_size: -
d_call: TRBD1
j_call: TRBJ1-3
v_call: TRBV15
cdr3_nt: TGTGCCACCAGCAGGACAGGGTATGGAGCGACCATATATTTT
cdr3_aa: CATSRTGYGATIYF

clone_size: -
d_call: -
j_call: TRBJ1-2
v_call: TRBV29-1
cdr3_nt: TGCAGCGTTGTCTTCAGTAAATTTTTTTTCTACTATGGCTACACCTTC
cdr3_aa: CSVVFSKFFFYYGYTF

clone_size: -
d_call: -
j_call: TRBJ2-1
v_call: TRBV29-1
cdr3_nt: TGCAGCGTTGAAGAACACTCCTGGAGTGAGCAGTTCTTC
cdr3_aa: CSVEEHSWSEQFF

clone_size: -
d_call: TRBD1
j_call: TRBJ1-3
v_call: TRBV18
cdr3_nt: TGTGCCAGCTCATACCTGGGACAGCGGACTATCTCTGGAAACACCATATATTTT
cdr3_aa: CASSYLGQRTISGNTIYF

clone_size: -
d_call: TRBD1
j_call: TRBJ1-6
v_call: TRBV7-9
cdr3_nt: TGTGCCAGCAGCTTTCGAGGGGGCAATAATTCACCCCTCCACTTT
cdr3_aa: CASSFRGGNNSPLHF

clone_size: -
d_call: TRBD2
j_call: TRBJ2-5
v_call: TRBV27
cdr3_nt: TGTGCCAGCAGCCGGGGACTAAGGGAGACCCAGTACTTC
cdr3_aa: CASSRGLRETQYF